Reported below is one T cell receptor beta chain. Its antigen is still unknown. The sample belongs to a study of cytomegalovirus exposure and HLA in healthy donors. Study results and limitations: In vitro experiments confirmed that three CMV-associated chains were specific for CMV antigens.

V lost 0 bases to trimming and J lost 3 bases; unmatched junction nucleotides: 10. CDR1 is SGDLS, CDR2 YYNGEE, per germline. The CDR3 loop spans 18 amino acids. A multiplex PCR was run with 60 Vbeta primers and 13 Jbeta primers. Method: immunoSEQ multiplex PCR; TCRdb's copy keeps in-frame clones and lacks some. The sample yields 90,000 to 110,000 clones, around 75% seen once. The source material was PBMCs. The receptor's source is a man aged 25 to 45 in good health and CMV-seronegative. V gene TRBV9 combines with J gene TRBJ2-3, with 10 nucleotides matching TRBD2. The CDR3 reads CASSVDLAGAGPTDTQYF. CDR3 sequence (DNA): TGTGCCAGCAGCGTAGATCTAGCGGGGGCGGGTCCGACAGATACGCAGTATTTT.